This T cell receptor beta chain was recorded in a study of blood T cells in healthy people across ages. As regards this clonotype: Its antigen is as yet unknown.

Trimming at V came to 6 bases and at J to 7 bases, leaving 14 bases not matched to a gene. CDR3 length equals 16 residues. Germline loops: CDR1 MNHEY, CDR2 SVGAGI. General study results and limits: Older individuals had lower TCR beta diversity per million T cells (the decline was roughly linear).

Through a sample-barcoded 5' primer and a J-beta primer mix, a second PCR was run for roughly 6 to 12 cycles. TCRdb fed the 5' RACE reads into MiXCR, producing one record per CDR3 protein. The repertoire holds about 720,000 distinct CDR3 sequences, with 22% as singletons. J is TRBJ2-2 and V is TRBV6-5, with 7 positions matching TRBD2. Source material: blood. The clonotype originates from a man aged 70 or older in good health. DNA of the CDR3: TGTGCCAGCAGAACCCTCAGCGGGGTCCGTGGCGGGGAGCTGTTTTTT. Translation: CASRTLSGVRGGELFF.